The 20 T cell receptor beta chains below all came from one sample that was sequenced in a study of blood T cell repertoires in COVID-19. The method was immunoSEQ multiplex PCR; TCRdb's version includes in-frame clones alone and lacks a portion of them. This sample has over 450,000 clones, with around 90% found just once. Sample: peripheral blood. The receptors here all came from a woman in her 50s with COVID-19, enrolled during active disease.

The DNA for the CDR3 is TGTGCCAGCTCACCTACAGGGACAGGGTCTTACAATGAGCAGTTCTTC. This sequence encodes CASSPTGTGSYNEQFF. The V gene is TRBV18, the J gene TRBJ2-1; 9 bases match TRBD1. The germline V gene encodes CDR1 KGHSH and CDR2 LQKENI. This CDR3 has 16 amino acids. The J segment lost 4 bases and the V segment lost 3 bases, leaving 7 bases of the junction unmatched.

The chain couples TRBV7-8 to TRBJ1-6, with 10 bases identical to TRBD1. V shed 3 bases, J shed 7 bases, and the junction held 6 bases outside the gene matches. CDR1 and CDR2 (germline): SGHVS, FQNEAQ. The CDR3 is 16 amino acids. CDR3 region: CASSLTGGSGNSPLHF. The CDR3 nucleotides are TGTGCCAGCAGCTTGACAGGGGGCTCGGGGAATTCACCCCTCCACTTT.

In its sample, this clone was seen a few times. The rearrangement joins TRBV2 to TRBJ1-1, with D possibly TRBD1 on 5 matching bases. Germline V gene data show CDR1 as SNHLY and CDR2 as FYNNEI. The CDR3 is 11 amino acids. Trimming shortened V by 3 bases and J by 9 bases, and 8 bases separated the two germline ends. The CDR3 DNA follows: TGTGCCAGCAGTGAGGAGGGGCAAGCTTTCTTT. This sequence encodes CASSEEGQAFF.

The CDR3 protein is CASQVNYGYTF. The CDR3, as DNA: TGTGCCAGCCAGGTTAACTATGGCTACACCTTC. This chain uses TRBV2 with TRBJ1-2; no definite D call. The CDR3 has 11 residues. V lost 8 bases, J lost 1 base, and 5 bases lay in between. Germline CDR1 and CDR2: SNHLY and FYNNEI.

This chain links TRBV2 with TRBJ1-1, with a tentative D call TRBD1 (5 bases). The V gene's germline CDR1 is SNHLY and CDR2 FYNNEI. V lost 6 bases and J lost 6, with 11 bases in between. This CDR3 has 12 amino acids. For the CDR3, the DNA is TGTGCCAGCAGCTCCGACAGCCCTGAAGCTTTCTTT. Protein: CASSSDSPEAFF.

In its sample, this clone was seen a few times. The chain joins TRBV5-1 to TRBJ2-1, with 14 positions matching TRBD2. Germline V CDR1 and CDR2: SGHRS, YFSETQ. V shed 2 bases, J shed 8 bases, and the junction held 6 bases outside the gene matches. The CDR3 spans 16 residues. CDR3 DNA: TGCGCCAGCAGCTTCCTGGGACTAGCGGGGGTGGATGAGCAGTTCTTC. This gives the protein CASSFLGLAGVDEQFF. Full variable domain (missing parts from reference TRBV5-1 and TRBJ2-1): KAGVTQTPRYLIKTRGQQVTLSCSPISGHRSVSWYQQTPGQGLQFLFEYFSETQRNKGNFPGRFSGRQFSNSRSEMNVSTLELGDSALYLCASSFLGLAGVDEQFFGPGTRLTVL.

This rearrangement joins TRBV2 to TRBJ1-4; tentative D call: TRBD1 (6 bases). The CDR3 has 13 amino acids. With 8 bases removed from V and 5 bases from J, the gap between germline ends came to 12 bases. CDR1 and CDR2 (germline): SNHLY, FYNNEI. The CDR3 DNA is TGTGCCAGCCGGGACACCGGCAATGAAAAACTGTTTTTT. It encodes CASRDTGNEKLFF.

This sequence joins TRBV19 and TRBJ1-1; perhaps TRBD1 as D (6 bases). Germline assignment: CDR1 LNHDA and CDR2 SQIVND (reference sequence). V was clipped by 5 bases and J by 1 base, with 14 bases between them. The CDR3 runs 15 residues. CDR3 in DNA: TGTGCCAGTAGTGCCTTCTCGACAGGGAACACTGAAGCTTTCTTT. It encodes CASSAFSTGNTEAFF.

The V call is TRBV6-5, the J call TRBJ1-4; D ambiguous. Trimming took off 8 bases at V and 7 bases at J, with 14 bases between the two ends. The germline V gene encodes CDR1 MNHEY and CDR2 SVGAGI. The CDR3 contains 13 residues. The CDR3 DNA reads TGTGCCAGCCAGGCGTCCCTCCCTGAAAAACTGTTTTTT. This sequence encodes CASQASLPEKLFF.

V gene TRBV28 combines with J gene TRBJ2-1, with TRBD2 matching over 8 bases. The CDR3 contains 16 residues. Germline values: CDR1 MDHEN, CDR2 SYDVKM. V shed 5 bases and J 7 bases; nucleotides not matched to a gene: 13. CDR3 nucleotide sequence: TGTGCCAGCAGTCCCCTGGGGGGCGGGGGGCCGAATGAGCAGTTCTTC. Its protein is CASSPLGGGGPNEQFF.

The chain employs TRBV2 and TRBJ2-5; TRBD1 agrees at 9 bases. CDR1 and CDR2 (germline): SNHLY, FYNNEI. V dropped 6 bases and J dropped 5; count of bases not matched to a gene: 10. The CDR3 is 15 amino acids. The CDR3 sequence: CASRARTGEAETQYF. CDR3 in DNA: TGTGCCAGCAGGGCAAGGACAGGGGAGGCGGAGACCCAGTACTTC.

This clone was counted once. The chain couples TRBV6-1 to TRBJ2-7; 7 bases match TRBD2. V shed 3 bases, J shed 2 bases, and the junction held 4 bases outside the gene matches. The CDR3 has 14 residues. Per the germline V gene, CDR1 is MNHNS and CDR2 is SASEGT. In DNA form, the CDR3 reads TGTGCCAGCAGTGAGGTTGGGGGGGCCTACGAGCAGTACTTC. Amino acids: CASSEVGGAYEQYF.

The CDR3 loop reads CASSEVQRETEAFF. As DNA, the CDR3 is TGTGCCAGCAGTGAAGTCCAGAGGGAAACTGAAGCTTTCTTT. The gene calls are TRBV6-1 and TRBJ1-1; D remains unclear. Per the germline V gene, CDR1 is MNHNS and CDR2 is SASEGT. This CDR3 has 14 residues. V was shortened by 1 base and J by 5 bases, with 11 bases between the two germline ends.

This clone was detected only a few times. V and J are TRBV5-1 and TRBJ2-3; no clear D. There are 15 residues in the CDR3. Trimming pared 3 bases from V and 2 bases from J, leaving 13 bases between. The germline V gene encodes CDR1 SGHRS and CDR2 YFSETQ. The CDR3 DNA reads as TGCGCCAGCAGCTCGTTAGAGGCTTTCACAGATACGCAGTATTTT. Translated: CASSSLEAFTDTQYF. Based on the CDR3 plus reference TRBV5-1 and TRBJ2-3, the full variable domain is KAGVTQTPRYLIKTRGQQVTLSCSPISGHRSVSWYQQTPGQGLQFLFEYFSETQRNKGNFPGRFSGRQFSNSRSEMNVSTLELGDSALYLCASSSLEAFTDTQYFGPGTRLTVL.

This clone was detected only a few times. This rearrangement joins TRBV5-1 to TRBJ1-1; the D is unclear. The CDR3 runs 13 residues. The germline gives CDR1 SGHRS, CDR2 YFSETQ. V lost 7 bases to trimming and J lost 0 bases, with 10 bases between them. CDR3 sequence reads: CASQRQLNTEAFF. For the CDR3, the DNA is TGCGCCAGCCAGCGGCAATTGAACACTGAAGCTTTCTTT.

V is TRBV9 and J is TRBJ1-1; no firm D call. V lost 0 bases and J lost 5, with 11 bases in between. The CDR3 is 14 residues long. The germline V gene encodes CDR1 SGDLS and CDR2 YYNGEE. CDR3 in DNA: TGTGCCAGCAGCGTAGCTCCGAGGGCGACTGAAGCTTTCTTT. Amino acids: CASSVAPRATEAFF.

This clone was observed a single time. In the same sample, other DNA sequences code for this CDR3. V gene TRBV5-1 combines with J gene TRBJ2-1, with 9 bases identical to TRBD1. V shed 4 bases, J shed 1 base, and the junction held 3 bases outside the gene matches. CDR3 size: 15 residues. In germline, CDR1 is SGHRS, CDR2 YFSETQ. The CDR3 sequence: CASSLGQGSYNEQFF. In DNA, the CDR3 is TGCGCCAGCAGCCTCGGACAGGGGTCCTACAATGAGCAGTTCTTC.

The rearrangement joins TRBV5-6 to TRBJ1-5, with a weak D call TRBD1 (6 bases). The germline gives CDR1 SGHDT, CDR2 YYEEEE. The germline V and J ends were trimmed by 4 bases and 7 bases, with 15 bases remaining between them. The CDR3 sequence is 14 residues long. The CDR3: CASSPGAGDQPQHF. In nucleotides, the CDR3 is TGTGCCAGCAGCCCAGGGGCCGGGGACCAGCCCCAGCATTTT.

The V and J genes are TRBV3-1 (or the pseudogene TRBV3-2) and TRBJ1-1; possibly TRBD1 for D (6 bases). Trimming removed 4 bases at V and 3 bases at J, with 15 bases between. This CDR3 contains 15 residues. Germline V gives CDR1 LGHDT, CDR2 YNNKEL (reference sequence). The CDR3 DNA is TGTGCCAGCAGCCCAGGGGCGGGGGCTGACACTGAAGCTTTCTTT. This encodes CASSPGAGADTEAFF.

Only one count was recorded for this clone. The chain combines TRBV24-1 with TRBJ1-2, with 7 positions matching TRBD1. Germline assignment: CDR1 KGHDR and CDR2 SFDVKD. The trim removed 5 bases at V and 4 bases at J, leaving 6 bases unmatched. This CDR3 region has 14 residues. CDR3: CATSGGQTPYGYTF. In DNA form, the CDR3 reads TGTGCCACCAGTGGGGGACAGACCCCCTATGGCTACACCTTC.